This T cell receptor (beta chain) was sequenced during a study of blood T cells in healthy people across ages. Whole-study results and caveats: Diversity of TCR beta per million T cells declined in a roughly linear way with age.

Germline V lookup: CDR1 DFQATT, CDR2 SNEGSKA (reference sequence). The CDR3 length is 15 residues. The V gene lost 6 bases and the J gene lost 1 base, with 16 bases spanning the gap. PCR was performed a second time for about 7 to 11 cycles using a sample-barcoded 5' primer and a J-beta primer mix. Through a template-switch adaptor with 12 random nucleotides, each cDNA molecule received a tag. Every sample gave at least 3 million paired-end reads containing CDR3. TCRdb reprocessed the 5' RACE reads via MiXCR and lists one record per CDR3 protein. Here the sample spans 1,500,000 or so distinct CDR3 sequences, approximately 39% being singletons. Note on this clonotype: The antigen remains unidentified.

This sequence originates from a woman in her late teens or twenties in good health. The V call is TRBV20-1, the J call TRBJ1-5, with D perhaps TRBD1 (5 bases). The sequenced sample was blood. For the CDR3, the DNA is TGCAGTGCCCCCAGGCCCGGGGGGAGCAATCAGCCCCAGCATTTT. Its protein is CSAPRPGGSNQPQHF.